The clone carrying this TCR beta chain was counted only a few times. What it binds is not known. There were TCR beta CDR3 regions amplified from RNA transcripts. The primer set for the first-round RT-PCR of the TCR CDR3 was HTBI. TCRdb used MiXCR to reprocess the multiplex PCR reads, holding one entry per CDR3 protein. The sample carries 750,000 to 900,000 distinct CDR3 sequences, around 39% recorded once. The CDR3 consists of 13 residues. V trimming: 4 bases; J trimming: 6 bases; junction bases outside the gene matches: 5. Germline V CDR1 and CDR2: MNHEY, SVGAGI. These data are taken from a study of T cells in Graves' hyperthyroidism and ophthalmopathy. Overall study findings and caveats: Among thyroid clonotypes expanded above 0.001, most also appeared in blood.

The receptor was derived from a man aged 18-30 years with Graves' hyperthyroidism. Sequencing was performed on blood. This rearrangement joins TRBV6-5 to TRBJ1-1, with 7 positions matching TRBD1. CDR3 bases: TGTGCCAGCAGTTTGACAGGGTTTGCTGAAGCTTTCTTT. Protein sequence: CASSLTGFAEAFF.